These 28 T cell receptor beta chains share one sample of origin, sequenced in a study of molecular identifiers for immune sequencing clone quantification. MiXCR, run by TCRdb on the PCR reads, gives a single entry per CDR3 protein. The profile shows hundreds of thousands of distinct CDR3 sequences, about 25% of them singletons. Sequenced input: naive CD8+ T cells from blood, with Jurkat cell RNA spiked in. Subset defined: FACS-sorted CD8+CD4-CCR7+CD45RA+ naive T cells. The receptors come from a human donor in good health. Some libraries in this study had Jurkat cell RNA spiked in.

V usage is TRBV27 and J usage is TRBJ1-5; D perhaps matches TRBD1 (5 bases). Deletions cut 4 bases from V and 6 bases from J, with 10 bases between. This CDR3 has 13 amino acids. Germline CDR1 is MNHEY and CDR2 is SMNVEV (reference sequence). This chain's CDR3 is CASSWQGSQPQHF. The CDR3 DNA reads as TGTGCCAGCAGTTGGCAGGGAAGTCAGCCCCAGCATTTT.

V gene TRBV12-5 combines with J gene TRBJ1-2; a weak D match, TRBD1 (5 bases). Germline V CDR1 and CDR2: LGHNT, FRNRAP. V lost 6 bases and J 8 bases, leaving 13 bases between the germline ends. The CDR3 consists of 12 residues. CDR3 DNA sequence: TGTGCTAGTGGCCTTGACAGTATGGGCTACACCTTC. It encodes CASGLDSMGYTF.

With regard to this clonotype: A much more abundant neighbour one base away suggests this may be a read error. The chain carries TRBV5-6 and TRBJ1-5, with 7 bases that match TRBD1. Germline assignment: CDR1 SGHDT and CDR2 YYEEEE. There are 18 residues in the CDR3. V lost 5 bases to trimming and J lost 5 bases; unmatched junction nucleotides: 19. The CDR3 region is CASRHPRPGQRPYQPQHF. DNA for the CDR3: TGTGCCAGCAGACATCCCCGCCCGGGACAGCGTCCTTATCAGCCCCAGCATTTT.

Worth noting for this clonotype: A single base separates this from a much larger clone, so it may be a read error. The chain recombines TRBV7-2 with TRBJ2-7, with D possibly being TRBD2 (6 bases). Trimming removed 5 bases at V and 9 bases at J, with 17 bases between. Germline lookup yields CDR1 SGHTA and CDR2 FQGNSA. The CDR3 consists of 13 residues. CDR3 protein: CASSPGGTHAQYF. The CDR3 coding sequence is TGTGCCAGCAGCCCTGGAGGGACCCACGCGCAGTACTTC. The whole variable domain, filled in from reference TRBV7-2 and TRBJ2-7, reads GAGVSQSPSNKVTEKGKDVELRCDPISGHTALYWYRQSLGQGLEFLIYFQGNSAPDKSGLPSDRFSAERTGGSVSTLTIQRTQQEDSAVYLCASSPGGTHAQYFGPGTRLTVT.

The table lists this clonotype with a few counts. The J gene is TRBJ1-6, the V gene TRBV4-3; TRBD1 aligns across 7 bases. In germline, CDR1 is LGHNA, CDR2 YSLEER. CDR3 length equals 17 residues. The V segment lost 2 bases and the J segment 2 bases; nucleotides outside the gene matches: 6. CDR3 residues: CASSQTGRGAYNSPLHF. The CDR3 DNA follows: TGCGCCAGCAGCCAAACAGGCAGGGGGGCCTATAATTCACCCCTCCACTTT.

The genes are TRBV27 and TRBJ1-2; D remains unclear. Trimming left V 4 bases short and J 5 bases short, with 17 bases between. The CDR3 sequence is 15 residues long. The germline V gene encodes CDR1 MNHEY and CDR2 SMNVEV (reference sequence). CDR3 in DNA: TGTGCCAGCAGTTCCTGGACCCAAGCTGGGTATGGCTACACCTTC. Amino acid sequence: CASSSWTQAGYGYTF.

This clonotype showed up many times. The chain links TRBV10-2 to TRBJ1-6; no clear D. Trimming stripped 7 bases from V and 6 bases from J, with 19 bases between. CDR1 WSHSY and CDR2 SAAADI come from the germline V gene. This CDR3 has 16 amino acids. This chain's CDR3 is CASNALHDIVNSPLHF. CDR3 DNA sequence: TGCGCCAGCAATGCCTTACACGATATTGTTAATTCACCCCTCCACTTT.

Details on this clonotype: This sequence may be a read error, since a much larger clone differs from it by one base. The chain has TRBV4-1 and TRBJ1-1, with 7 nucleotides matching TRBD1. CDR3 length: 15 amino acids. V was clipped by 4 bases and J by 5 bases; unmatched bases: 10. Germline CDR1 MGHRA, CDR2 YSYEKL. For the CDR3, the DNA is TGCGCCAGCAGCCGGAGGACAGGCGAACGGACTGAAGCTTTCTTT. Translation gives CASSRRTGERTEAFF.

This clonotype was observed at least ten times. The genes are TRBV4-1 and TRBJ2-5; no firm D call. This CDR3 is 15 amino acids long. Germline assignment: CDR1 MGHRA and CDR2 YSYEKL. The ends were cut back, 0 bases at V and 0 bases at J, with 8 bases in the middle. CDR3 sequence: CASSQDQSNQETQYF. The DNA for the CDR3 is TGCGCCAGCAGCCAAGATCAGAGCAACCAAGAGACCCAGTACTTC.

This clonotype has only a few counts. This chain joins TRBV30 and TRBJ2-3; 11 nucleotides align to TRBD2. CDR3 length: 17 residues. The germline CDR1 and CDR2 sequences are GTSNPN and SVGIG (reference sequence). The V and J ends lost 3 bases and 2 bases, in that order; junction bases with no gene match: 10. The CDR3 is CAWRYSGTSGFTDTQYF. The CDR3 DNA is TGTGCCTGGAGATATTCCGGGACTAGCGGATTCACAGATACGCAGTATTTT. The entire variable domain, with the rest obtained from reference TRBV30 and TRBJ2-3, is as follows: SQTIHQWPATLVQPVGSPLSLECTVEGTSNPNLYWYRQAAGRGLQLLFYSVGIGQISSEVPQNLSASRPQDRQFILSSKKLLLSDSGFYLCAWRYSGTSGFTDTQYFGPGTRLTVL.

The sample holds many counts of this clonotype. The CDR3 loop is CASSPGQRFGNQPQHF. The CDR3 DNA sequence: TGTGCCAGCAGTCCCGGACAGCGGTTTGGTAATCAGCCCCAGCATTTT. The chain uses TRBV28 and TRBJ1-5, with D possibly TRBD1 on 6 matching bases. The germline gives CDR1 MDHEN, CDR2 SYDVKM. The CDR3 runs 16 residues. V was pared by 5 bases and J by 4 bases, with 18 bases between.

The chain is built from TRBV27 and TRBJ1-1; D not certain. Germline loops: CDR1 MNHEY, CDR2 SMNVEV (reference sequence). Trimming shortened V by 4 bases and J by 1 base, and 13 bases separated the two germline ends. The CDR3 is 15 residues long. CDR3 residues: CASSSSPNPNTEAFF. The CDR3 coding sequence is TGTGCCAGCAGTTCATCCCCTAATCCGAACACTGAAGCTTTCTTT.

This clonotype showed up just a few times. V gene TRBV27 combines with J gene TRBJ2-3; 9 positions match TRBD2. The junction had 7 bases not matched to a gene; V was cut back by 6 bases and J by 3 bases. Per germline, CDR1 MNHEY and CDR2 SMNVEV (reference sequence). CDR3 length: 15 residues. The CDR3 spells CASRLAGRPTDTQYF. Here the CDR3 DNA reads TGTGCCAGCAGGCTAGCGGGGAGGCCGACAGATACGCAGTATTTT.

A few counts support this clonotype. The missing conserved phenylalanine or tryptophan at the end of this CDR3 makes a read error likely. The chain joins TRBV7-8 to TRBJ1-1; unclear D gene. The germline gives CDR1 SGHVS, CDR2 FQNEAQ. The CDR3 has 14 residues. Trimming cost V 1 base and J 4 bases, with 10 bases left between them. The CDR3 DNA reads as TGTGCCAGCAGCTTAGGATTTCTGAGCACTGAAGCTTTCTAT. Protein product: CASSLGFLSTEAFY.

CDR3 sequence reads: CASSLVVVGGQETQYF. The CDR3 coding sequence is TGTGCCAGCAGCTTAGTGGTCGTGGGCGGGCAAGAGACCCAGTACTTC. The chain carries TRBV7-6 and TRBJ2-5, with D perhaps TRBD2 (5 bases). The V gene's germline CDR1 is SGHVS and CDR2 FNYEAQ. The V and J ends lost 1 base and 2 bases respectively, with 14 bases between them. The CDR3 extends over 16 amino acids.

A few counts support this clonotype. This rearrangement joins TRBV2 to TRBJ2-7; TRBD1 aligns across 10 bases. The V and J ends lost 6 bases and 5 bases, in that order; junction bases with no gene match: 4. The CDR3 consists of 13 residues. Germline assignment: CDR1 SNHLY and CDR2 FYNNEI. CDR3: CASRGQGKDEQYF. The CDR3 coding sequence is TGTGCCAGCAGGGGACAGGGGAAGGACGAGCAGTACTTC.

In its sample, this clonotype was seen once. A single base separates this from a much larger clone, so it may be a read error. V usage is TRBV30 and J usage is TRBJ1-1, with D uncertain. The ends were cut back, 3 bases at V and 6 bases at J, with 8 bases in the middle. This CDR3 has 11 amino acids. In germline, CDR1 is GTSNPN, CDR2 SVGIG (reference sequence). This CDR3 is CAWRARAEAFF. DNA of the CDR3: TGTGCCTGGAGGGCTCGTGCTGAAGCTTTCTTT.

The chain has TRBV30 and TRBJ1-6; D not resolved. Trimming pared 3 bases from V and 9 bases from J, leaving 15 bases between. The CDR3 runs to 14 residues. Germline assignment: CDR1 GTSNPN and CDR2 SVGIG (reference sequence). The CDR3 reads CAWSVGIPGSPLHF. The CDR3 nucleotides read TGTGCCTGGAGCGTTGGGATTCCTGGTTCACCCCTCCACTTT.

This clonotype was detected many times. The J gene is TRBJ2-3, the V gene TRBV9, with D possibly being TRBD1 (6 bases). V lost 6 bases to trimming and J lost 2 bases, with 22 bases between them. Germline V gene sequence: CDR1 SGDLS, CDR2 YYNGEE. CDR3 length equals 17 residues. DNA for the CDR3: TGTGCCAGCACTCCAGGGGCCGGTAGACTATACACAGATACGCAGTATTTT. Protein: CASTPGAGRLYTDTQYF.

On this clonotype: A read error may be the cause here, since a much bigger clone is one base away. The chain combines TRBV7-9 with TRBJ1-1; D is perhaps TRBD1 (6 bases). CDR3 length: 12 residues. V was pared by 4 bases and J by 10 bases, with 13 bases between. Germline CDR1 and CDR2: SEHNR and FQNEAQ (reference sequence). CDR3 loop: CASSSWGAGAFF. The CDR3 bases are TGTGCCAGCAGCTCGTGGGGGGCGGGAGCTTTCTTT.

This clonotype was picked up a small number of times. The CDR3 sequence: CASSYLDGGATDTQYF. As DNA, the CDR3 is TGCGCCAGCAGCTACCTCGATGGGGGAGCCACAGATACGCAGTATTTT. The chain uses TRBV5-1 and TRBJ2-3, with D perhaps TRBD1 or TRBD2 (5 bases each). Looked up from germline, CDR1 is SGHRS and CDR2 is YFSETQ. V was trimmed by 3 bases and J by 2 bases, leaving 16 bases between them. This CDR3 is 16 amino acids long. The full variable domain, completed using reference TRBV5-1 and TRBJ2-3, is KAGVTQTPRYLIKTRGQQVTLSCSPISGHRSVSWYQQTPGQGLQFLFEYFSETQRNKGNFPGRFSGRQFSNSRSEMNVSTLELGDSALYLCASSYLDGGATDTQYFGPGTRLTVL.

For this clonotype: Being one base from a much bigger clone, this may be a read error. The chain carries TRBV7-9 and TRBJ2-7; 7 bases fit TRBD1. There are 16 residues in the CDR3. From germline, CDR1 is SEHNR and CDR2 FQNEAQ (reference sequence). The CDR3 DNA sequence: TGTGCCGGCAGCCCCGCGATCGGGACAGACCGTCGAGAGCAGTACTTC. The encoded protein is CAGSPAIGTDRREQYF.

This clonotype was detected a few times. The chain links TRBV19 to TRBJ1-2, with D uncertain. The CDR3 has 15 residues. Germline CDR1 and CDR2: LNHDA and SQIVND (reference sequence). Trimming left V 5 bases short and J 5 bases short, with 18 bases between. The CDR3: CASSFNQRDVYGYTF. As DNA, the CDR3 is TGTGCCAGTAGTTTTAATCAGAGAGATGTTTATGGCTACACCTTC.

This clonotype was counted between two and nine times. The conserved phenylalanine or tryptophan normally closing the CDR3 is absent here, so this likely arose from a read error. The V gene is TRBV19, the J gene TRBJ1-5; 7 bases are shared with TRBD1. V lost 5 bases to trimming and J lost 6 bases; unmatched junction nucleotides: 10. CDR1 is LNHDA, CDR2 SQIVND, per germline (reference sequence). CDR3 size: 15 residues. The CDR3 sequence is CASSAAGTAGQPQHY. In nucleotides, the CDR3 is TGTGCCAGTAGTGCCGCGGGGACAGCCGGTCAGCCCCAGCATTAT.

Note on this clonotype: No conserved phenylalanine or tryptophan ends this CDR3, so it is likely a read error. This sequence joins TRBV27 and TRBJ1-1; 8 positions match TRBD1. The CDR3 sequence is 15 residues long. Germline V gene sequence: CDR1 MNHEY, CDR2 SMNVEV (reference sequence). The V segment lost 0 bases and the J segment 5 bases; nucleotides outside the gene matches: 5. The CDR3 region has the DNA TGTGCCAGCAGTTTATCCGGACAGGGTTATACTGAAGCTTTCTAT. This translates into CASSLSGQGYTEAFY.

This clonotype has a handful of counts. The CDR3 sequence is CASSRTGVAGNTIYF. In nucleotides, the CDR3 is TGTGCCAGCAGCCGAACAGGGGTGGCTGGAAACACCATATATTTT. The V and J genes are TRBV9 and TRBJ1-3; 7 bases are a match to TRBD1. The V gene's germline CDR1 is SGDLS and CDR2 YYNGEE. The CDR3 runs to 15 residues. V was clipped by 4 bases and J by 2 bases; unmatched bases: 6. The variable domain in full, completed from reference TRBV9 and TRBJ1-3, reads DSGVTQTPKHLITATGQRVTLRCSPRSGDLSVYWYQQSLDQGLQFLIQYYNGEERAKGNILERFSAQQFPDLHSELNLSSLELGDSALYFCASSRTGVAGNTIYFGEGSWLTVV.

The chain has TRBV11-2 and TRBJ2-3; no firm D call. Germline CDR1 and CDR2: SGHAT and FQNNGV. V lost 1 base to trimming and J lost 0 bases, with 8 bases between them. The CDR3 sequence is 15 residues long. The CDR3 here is CASSLAVVSTDTQYF. The CDR3 nucleotides read TGTGCCAGCAGCTTAGCGGTGGTAAGCACAGATACGCAGTATTTT.

The table lists this clonotype with many counts. The J gene is TRBJ1-1, the V gene TRBV28; 7 bases match TRBD1. Germline CDR1 is MDHEN and CDR2 is SYDVKM. V was clipped by 3 bases and J by 4 bases; unmatched bases: 5. The CDR3 is 14 residues long. The CDR3 DNA is TGTGCCAGCAGTTTGGCGGCAGGGGGCACTGAAGCTTTCTTT. Protein product: CASSLAAGGTEAFF.